Below, one TCR beta chain is given with its context. The sample has other DNA sequences that encode this CDR3 too. Primers for the PCR totalled 60 Vbeta and 13 Jbeta. The table came from immunoSEQ multiplex PCR; TCRdb's copy has only in-frame clones and leaves some out. The data hold more than 95,000 clones, with about two thirds observed a single time. The data originate from a study of cytomegalovirus exposure and HLA in healthy donors. Study background: In terms of ancestry, the Caucasian-associated cluster contained 81% of the roughly 400 genotyped donors.

The CDR3 is 13 amino acids. Trimming removed 5 bases at V and 1 base at J, with 9 bases between. Germline loops: CDR1 MNHEY, CDR2 SMNVEV (reference sequence). What was sequenced was PBMCs. The genes are TRBV27 and TRBJ2-7; D gene ambiguous. The TCR originated in a man younger than 40 in good health and CMV-seronegative. Written as DNA, the CDR3 is TGTGCCAGCAGTCTCGCAGGTTCCTACGAGCAGTACTTC. Protein: CASSLAGSYEQYF.